This note documents a single T cell receptor (beta chain) sequence. This sample is drawn from a study of blood T cell repertoires in COVID-19. Method: immunoSEQ multiplex PCR; TCRdb's copy keeps in-frame clones and lacks some. The sample holds hundreds of thousands of clones, around nine tenths seen once. The specimen was PBMCs or T cells enriched from blood (not recorded which). The TCR originated in a woman aged 25-40 years who had recovered from COVID-19.

Here the CDR3 reads CATSRWGVDNQPQHF. The DNA for the CDR3 is TGTGCCACCAGCAGATGGGGGGTAGACAATCAGCCCCAGCATTTT. The chain recombines TRBV15 with TRBJ1-5; D might be TRBD1 (5 bases). V lost 2 bases, J lost 3 bases, and 11 bases lay in between. The CDR3 has 15 amino acids. Per germline, CDR1 LNHNV and CDR2 YYDKDF (reference sequence).